This T cell receptor (beta chain) was obtained from a study of cytomegalovirus exposure and HLA in healthy donors. Study-wide results and caveats: Donor immune exposure was known only as CMV serostatus.

The PCR made use of 60 Vbeta and 13 Jbeta primers. Assay used: immunoSEQ multiplex PCR; TCRdb lists only in-frame clones, some missing. The table records roughly 130,000 clones, 65% to 75% of them present only once. This CDR3 spans 16 amino acids. The germline V gene has CDR1 KGHSH and CDR2 LQKENI. V was pared by 4 bases and J by 6 bases, with 10 bases of the junction left unmatched. Worth noting for this clone: The antigen remains unidentified.

The sequence derives from a woman between 50 and 59 years old in good health and CMV-seropositive. This chain uses TRBV18 with TRBJ2-1; 9 nucleotides line up with TRBD2. The sequenced material came from PBMCs. CDR3 in amino acids: CASSLPGRGGRNEQFF. CDR3 DNA sequence: TGTGCCAGCTCACTCCCCGGGCGGGGGGGCCGCAATGAGCAGTTCTTC. Combining the CDR3 with reference TRBV18 and TRBJ2-1 gives the whole variable domain NAGVMQNPRHLVRRRGQEARLRCSPMKGHSHVYWYRQLPEEGLKFMVYLQKENIIDESGMPKERFSAEFPKEGPSILRIQQVVRGDSAAYFCASSLPGRGGRNEQFFGPGTRLTVL.